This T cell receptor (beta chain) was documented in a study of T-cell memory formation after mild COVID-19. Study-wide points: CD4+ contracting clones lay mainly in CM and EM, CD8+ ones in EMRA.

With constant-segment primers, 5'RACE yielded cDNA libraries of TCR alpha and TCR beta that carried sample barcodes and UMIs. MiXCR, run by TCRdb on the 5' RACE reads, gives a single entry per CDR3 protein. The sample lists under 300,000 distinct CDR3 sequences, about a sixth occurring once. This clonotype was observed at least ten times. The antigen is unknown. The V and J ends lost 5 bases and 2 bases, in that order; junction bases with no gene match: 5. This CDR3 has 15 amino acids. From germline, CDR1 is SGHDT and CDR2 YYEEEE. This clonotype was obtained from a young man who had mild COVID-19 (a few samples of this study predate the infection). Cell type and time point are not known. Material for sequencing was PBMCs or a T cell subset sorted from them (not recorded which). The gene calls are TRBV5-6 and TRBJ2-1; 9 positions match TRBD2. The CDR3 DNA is TGTGCCAGCAGTATCTTAGCGGGGGCCTACAATGAGCAGTTCTTC. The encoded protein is CASSILAGAYNEQFF.